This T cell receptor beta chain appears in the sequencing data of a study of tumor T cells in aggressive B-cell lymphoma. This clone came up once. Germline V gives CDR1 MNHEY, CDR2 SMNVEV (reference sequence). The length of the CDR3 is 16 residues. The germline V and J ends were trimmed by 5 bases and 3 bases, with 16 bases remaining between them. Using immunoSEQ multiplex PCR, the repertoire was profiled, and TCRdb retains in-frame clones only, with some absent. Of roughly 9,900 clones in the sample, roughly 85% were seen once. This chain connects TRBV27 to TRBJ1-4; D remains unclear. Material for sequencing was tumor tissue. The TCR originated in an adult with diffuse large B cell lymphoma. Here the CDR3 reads CASSTLASPANEKLFF. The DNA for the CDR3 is TGTGCCAGCAGTACTCTCGCGAGTCCTGCTAATGAAAAACTGTTTTTT.